Below, 3 T cell receptor beta chains from the same sample are listed, as sequenced in a study of blood T cell repertoires in COVID-19. TCRdb's table, derived via immunoSEQ multiplex PCR, lists solely in-frame clones and lacks some. Seen here are around 65,000 clones, approximately 84% observed once, and the top ten hold about 14%. The sequencing input was peripheral blood. Receptors originate from a human donor in a cohort sampled during active COVID-19.

This clone has a single count. This rearrangement joins TRBV5-5 to TRBJ2-5; possibly TRBD1 for D (7 bases). The ends were cut back, 1 base at V and 4 bases at J, with 20 bases in the middle. This CDR3 is 17 amino acids long. Germline V gene sequence: CDR1 SGHKS, CDR2 YYEKEE (reference sequence). The CDR3 loop is CASSLTGGYRGIETQYF. CDR3 nucleotides: TGTGCCAGCAGCTTGACCGGGGGCTACAGGGGTATAGAGACCCAGTACTTC.

The V gene is TRBV5-1, the J gene TRBJ2-7; no firm D call. CDR3 length: 12 amino acids. Looked up from germline, CDR1 is SGHRS and CDR2 is YFSETQ. V was trimmed by 0 bases and J by 5 bases, leaving 6 bases between them. CDR3 protein: CASSLGIHEQYF. CDR3 DNA: TGCGCCAGCAGCTTGGGTATCCACGAGCAGTACTTC.

This chain links TRBV11-2 with TRBJ2-1; 7 bases are shared with TRBD2. J gave up 8 bases and V 4 bases, and 11 bases lay outside the gene matches. CDR3 length: 15 amino acids. Germline V gives CDR1 SGHAT, CDR2 FQNNGV. The CDR3: CASSSLLGGAYEQFF. The CDR3 DNA is TGTGCCAGCAGCTCCCTCCTGGGAGGGGCCTATGAGCAGTTCTTC. The variable domain in full, with the rest retrieved from reference TRBV11-2 and TRBJ2-1, is EAGVAQSPRYKIIEKRQSVAFWCNPISGHATLYWYQQILGQGPKLLIQFQNNGVVDDSQLPKDRFSAERLKGVDSTLKIQPAKLEDSAVYLCASSSLLGGAYEQFFGPGTRLTVL.